This T cell receptor beta chain was retrieved from a study of blood T cell repertoires in COVID-19. Looking at the study overall: Sites across the United States, Italy and Spain contributed samples from acute and convalescent COVID-19. The cDNA or gDNA used as material had been derived from T cells, B-cell-depleted T cells, or PBMCs.

CDR1 and CDR2 (germline): LGHDT, YNNKEL (reference sequence). Trimming cost V 4 bases and J 3 bases, with 12 bases left between them. The CDR3 extends over 14 amino acids. Authors' methods: Amplification from reference gene primers served as the basis for estimated nucleated cell counts. Generated by immunoSEQ multiplex PCR, the TCRdb table keeps only in-frame clones and is missing some. That table furnishes V, J and clone size, whereas the DNA furnished D and trimming. The sample records fewer than 150,000 clones, roughly 80% being singletons. Sequencing was done on a sample of peripheral blood. The genes are TRBV3-1 (or the pseudogene TRBV3-2) and TRBJ1-2, with D possibly matching TRBD1 (5 bases). The receptor was derived from a human donor in a cohort sampled during active COVID-19. The CDR3 reads CASSPPQGYYGYTF. CDR3 DNA: TGTGCCAGCAGCCCCCCTCAGGGCTACTATGGCTACACCTTC.